The subject of this entry is one T cell receptor (beta chain). Antigen specificity is unknown. Collection occurred without any documented infections or immune events in donors. The data are from a study of identifying expanded T cells in peripheral blood. Measured with immunoSEQ multiplex PCR; TCRdb has only the in-frame clones, and not every one. The sample consists of approximately 100,000 clones, approximately 90% of them appearing once. Points from the study as a whole: Technical replicates showed approximately 1.2 changed clones; roughly two weeks approximately 16; four weeks 19. Approximately two-week clone count variance significantly increased as total template count grew.

Sequencing used blood. The receptor was isolated from a person between 18 and 75 years old in good health.

The CDR3 sequence is CASSSRDRGDYGYTF. As DNA, the CDR3 is TGTGCCAGCAGTTCCCGGGACAGGGGGGACTATGGCTACACCTTC. The V and J genes are TRBV6-5 and TRBJ1-2, with 11 positions matching TRBD1. Germline trimming cut 4 bases from V and 3 bases from J; bases unmatched to any gene: 4. This CDR3 region has 15 residues. From germline, CDR1 is MNHEY and CDR2 SVGAGI.